This TCR beta chain was captured by sequencing in a study of cytomegalovirus exposure and HLA in healthy donors. The CDR3 is made up of 16 amino acids. Germline CDR1 and CDR2: SGHAT and FQNNGV. With V trimmed by 3 bases and J by 0 bases, 5 bases remained unmatched. The PCR was carried out with 60 Vbeta primers and 13 Jbeta primers. Assay: immunoSEQ multiplex PCR; the TCRdb copy retains only in-frame clones and omits some. This sample has roughly 180,000 clones; about four fifths occur once, and the top ten carry roughly 0.69%. This TCR was recovered from a woman aged 18-30 years in good health and CMV-seronegative. Sequenced: PBMCs. V usage is TRBV11-2 and J usage is TRBJ2-3, with 8 bases lining up with TRBD1. CDR3 in amino acids: CASSFLTGGSTDTQYF. The CDR3 bases are TGTGCCAGCAGCTTCCTCACAGGGGGAAGCACAGATACGCAGTATTTT.